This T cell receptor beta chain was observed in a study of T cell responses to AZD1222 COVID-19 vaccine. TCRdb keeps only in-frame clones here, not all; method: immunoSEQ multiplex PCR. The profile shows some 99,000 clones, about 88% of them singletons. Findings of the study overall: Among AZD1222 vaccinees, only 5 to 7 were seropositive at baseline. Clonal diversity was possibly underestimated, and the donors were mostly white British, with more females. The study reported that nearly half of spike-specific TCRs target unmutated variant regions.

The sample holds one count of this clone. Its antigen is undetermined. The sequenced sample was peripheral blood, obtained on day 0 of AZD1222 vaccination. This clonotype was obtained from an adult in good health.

The CDR3 bases are TGTGCCAGCAGTTTGCCAGGGGGCTTCGGGGAGACCCAGTACTTC. Its translation: CASSLPGGFGETQYF. V gene TRBV28 combines with J gene TRBJ2-5, with TRBD1 matching 8 bases. With 3 bases clipped from V and 5 bases from J, the junction kept 8 bases outside the gene matches. The CDR3 extends over 15 amino acids. The germline V gene encodes CDR1 MDHEN and CDR2 SYDVKM.